This TCR beta chain was retrieved from a study of cytomegalovirus exposure and HLA in healthy donors. The PCR used 60 Vbeta and 13 Jbeta primers. Only in-frame clones appear in the TCRdb table, and some are missing; sequencing was by immunoSEQ multiplex PCR. The repertoire holds hundreds of thousands of clones, with less than 85% as singletons. The germline V gene encodes CDR1 SGHNT and CDR2 YYREEE (reference sequence). This CDR3 comprises 14 residues. J lost 3 bases, V lost 4 bases, and 6 bases had no gene match. This clone was seen a few times. Sequencing used PBMCs. This receptor was identified in a young man in good health and CMV-seronegative. The gene calls are TRBV5-4 and TRBJ2-7; 8 bases match TRBD1. The CDR3 spells CASSTPGQDYEQYF. The CDR3 DNA reads as TGTGCCAGCAGCACCCCGGGACAGGACTACGAGCAGTACTTC.